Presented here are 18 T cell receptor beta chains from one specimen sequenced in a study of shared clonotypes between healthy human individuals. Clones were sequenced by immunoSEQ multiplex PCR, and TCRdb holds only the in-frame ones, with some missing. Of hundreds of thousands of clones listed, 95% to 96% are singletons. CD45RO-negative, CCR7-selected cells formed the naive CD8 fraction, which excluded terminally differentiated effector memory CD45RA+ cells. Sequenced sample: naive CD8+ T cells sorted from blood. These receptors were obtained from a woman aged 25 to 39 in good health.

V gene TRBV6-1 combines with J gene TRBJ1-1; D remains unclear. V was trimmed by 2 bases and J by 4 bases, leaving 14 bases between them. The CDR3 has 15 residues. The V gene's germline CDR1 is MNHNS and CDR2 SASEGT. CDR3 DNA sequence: TGTGCCAGCAGTGAAACACTACATCAAACCACTGAAGCTTTCTTT. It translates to CASSETLHQTTEAFF.

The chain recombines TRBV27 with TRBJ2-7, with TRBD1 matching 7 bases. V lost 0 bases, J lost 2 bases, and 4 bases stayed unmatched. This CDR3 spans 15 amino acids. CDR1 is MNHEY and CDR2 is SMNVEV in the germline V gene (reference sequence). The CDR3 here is CASSLSTGNAYEQYF. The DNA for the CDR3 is TGTGCCAGCAGTTTATCGACAGGGAACGCCTACGAGCAGTACTTC.

For the CDR3, the DNA is TGTGCCAGCAGGGCGGTGGAGTCCAAAAACATTCAGTACTTC. This codes for CASRAVESKNIQYF. The chain recombines TRBV2 with TRBJ2-4; D is undetermined. The CDR3 has 14 amino acids. Trimming removed 6 bases at V and 2 bases at J, with 11 bases between. The germline gives CDR1 SNHLY, CDR2 FYNNEI.

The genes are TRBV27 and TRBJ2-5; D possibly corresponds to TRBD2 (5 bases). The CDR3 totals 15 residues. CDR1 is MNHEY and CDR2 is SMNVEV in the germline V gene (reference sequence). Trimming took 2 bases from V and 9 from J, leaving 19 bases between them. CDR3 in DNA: TGTGCCAGCAGTTTAGCGGCGGGCCAAGTCGAGGCCCAGTACTTC. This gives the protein CASSLAAGQVEAQYF.

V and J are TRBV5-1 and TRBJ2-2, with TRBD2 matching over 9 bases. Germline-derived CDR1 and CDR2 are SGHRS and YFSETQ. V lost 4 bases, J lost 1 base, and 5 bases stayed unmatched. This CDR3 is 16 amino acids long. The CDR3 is CASSLGTSRNTGELFF. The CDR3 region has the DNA TGCGCCAGCAGCCTCGGGACTAGCCGGAACACCGGGGAGCTGTTTTTT. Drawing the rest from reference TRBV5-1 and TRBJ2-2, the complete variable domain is KAGVTQTPRYLIKTRGQQVTLSCSPISGHRSVSWYQQTPGQGLQFLFEYFSETQRNKGNFPGRFSGRQFSNSRSEMNVSTLELGDSALYLCASSLGTSRNTGELFFGEGSRLTVL.

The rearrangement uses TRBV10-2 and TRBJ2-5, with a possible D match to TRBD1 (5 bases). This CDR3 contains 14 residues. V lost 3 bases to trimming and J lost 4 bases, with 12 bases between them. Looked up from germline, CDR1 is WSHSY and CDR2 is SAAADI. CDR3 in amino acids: CASSDRTQIETQYF. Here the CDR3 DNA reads TGCGCCAGCAGTGATAGGACACAAATAGAGACCCAGTACTTC.

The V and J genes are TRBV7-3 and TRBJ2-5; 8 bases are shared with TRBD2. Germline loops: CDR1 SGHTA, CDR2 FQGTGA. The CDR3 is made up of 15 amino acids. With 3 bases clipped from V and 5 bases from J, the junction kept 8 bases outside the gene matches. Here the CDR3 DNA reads TGTGCCAGCAGCTTCACTAGCGGCCCTGGGGAGACCCAGTACTTC. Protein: CASSFTSGPGETQYF.

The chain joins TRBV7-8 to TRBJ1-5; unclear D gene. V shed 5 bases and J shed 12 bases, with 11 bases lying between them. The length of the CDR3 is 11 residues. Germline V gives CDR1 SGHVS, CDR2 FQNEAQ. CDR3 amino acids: CASSDARLQHF. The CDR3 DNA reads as TGTGCCAGCAGCGATGCCCGTCTCCAGCATTTT.

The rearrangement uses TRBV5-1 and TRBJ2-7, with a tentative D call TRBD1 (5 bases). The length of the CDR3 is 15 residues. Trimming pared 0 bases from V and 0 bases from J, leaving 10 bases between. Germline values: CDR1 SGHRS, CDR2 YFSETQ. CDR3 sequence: CASSLEGAFSYEQYF. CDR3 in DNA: TGCGCCAGCAGCTTGGAAGGGGCTTTCTCCTACGAGCAGTACTTC.

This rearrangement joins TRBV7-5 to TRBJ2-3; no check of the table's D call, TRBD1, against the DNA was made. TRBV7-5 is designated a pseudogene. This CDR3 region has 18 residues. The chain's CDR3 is CVRSLELGTGLLTDTQYF. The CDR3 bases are TGTGTCAGAAGCTTAGAACTTGGGACAGGGCTACTTACAGATACGCAGTATTTT.

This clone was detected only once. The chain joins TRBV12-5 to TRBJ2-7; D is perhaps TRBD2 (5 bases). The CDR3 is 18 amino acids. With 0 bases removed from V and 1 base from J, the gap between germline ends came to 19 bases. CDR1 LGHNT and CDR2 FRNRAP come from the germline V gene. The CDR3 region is CASGLVLIGGLRSYEQYF. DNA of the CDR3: TGTGCTAGTGGTTTGGTACTTATCGGCGGGCTAAGATCCTACGAGCAGTACTTC. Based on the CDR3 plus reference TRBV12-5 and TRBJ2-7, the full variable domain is DARVTQTPRHKVTEMGQEVTMRCQPILGHNTVFWYRQTMMQGLELLAYFRNRAPLDDSGMPKDRFSAEMPDATLATLKIQPSEPRDSAVYFCASGLVLIGGLRSYEQYFGPGTRLTVT.

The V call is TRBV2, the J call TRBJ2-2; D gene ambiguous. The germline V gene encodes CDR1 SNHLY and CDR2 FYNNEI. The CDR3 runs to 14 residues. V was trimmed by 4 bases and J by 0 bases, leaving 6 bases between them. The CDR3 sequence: CASSGAPNTGELFF. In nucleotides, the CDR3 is TGTGCCAGCAGTGGAGCGCCGAACACCGGGGAGCTGTTTTTT.

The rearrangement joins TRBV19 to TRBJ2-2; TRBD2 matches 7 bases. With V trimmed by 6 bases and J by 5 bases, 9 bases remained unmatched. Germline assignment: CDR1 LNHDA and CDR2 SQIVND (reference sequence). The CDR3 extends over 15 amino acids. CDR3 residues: CASSETSYTTGELFF. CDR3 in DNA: TGTGCCAGTAGCGAGACTAGCTATACAACCGGGGAGCTGTTTTTT.

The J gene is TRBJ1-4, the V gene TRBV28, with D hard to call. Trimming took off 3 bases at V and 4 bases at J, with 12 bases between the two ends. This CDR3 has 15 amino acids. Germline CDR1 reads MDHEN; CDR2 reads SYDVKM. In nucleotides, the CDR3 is TGTGCCAGCAGTTTTGTCGTACAGCTTAATGAAAAACTGTTTTTT. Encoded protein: CASSFVVQLNEKLFF.

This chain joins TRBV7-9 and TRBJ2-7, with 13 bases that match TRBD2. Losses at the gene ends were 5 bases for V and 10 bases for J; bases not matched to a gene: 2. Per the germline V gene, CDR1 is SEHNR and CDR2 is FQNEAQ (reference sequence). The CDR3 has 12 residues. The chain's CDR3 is CASSGTSGDQYF. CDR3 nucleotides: TGTGCCAGCAGCGGGACTAGCGGGGACCAGTACTTC.

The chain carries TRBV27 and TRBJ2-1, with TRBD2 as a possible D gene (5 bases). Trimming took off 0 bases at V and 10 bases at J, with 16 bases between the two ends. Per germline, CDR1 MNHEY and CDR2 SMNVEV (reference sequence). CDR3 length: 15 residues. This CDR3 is CASSLSPLAPREQFF. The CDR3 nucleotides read TGTGCCAGCAGTTTATCTCCCCTAGCTCCAAGGGAGCAGTTCTTC.

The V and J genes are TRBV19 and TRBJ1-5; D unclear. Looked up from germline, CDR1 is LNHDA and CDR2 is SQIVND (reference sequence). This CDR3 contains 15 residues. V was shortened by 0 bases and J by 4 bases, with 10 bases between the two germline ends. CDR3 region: CASSIDRQVNQPQHF. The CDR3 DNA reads TGTGCCAGTAGTATAGATAGGCAGGTGAATCAGCCCCAGCATTTT.

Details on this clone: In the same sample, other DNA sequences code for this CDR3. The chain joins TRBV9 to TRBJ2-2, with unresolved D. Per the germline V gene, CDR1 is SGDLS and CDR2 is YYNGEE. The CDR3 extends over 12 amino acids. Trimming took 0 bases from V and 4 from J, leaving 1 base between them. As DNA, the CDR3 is TGTGCCAGCAGCGTAGGCACCGGGGAGCTGTTTTTT. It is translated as CASSVGTGELFF.